The following is a T cell receptor (beta chain) sequence with its context. Its antigen is currently not known. Per-base quality was not reported, and no clone a single base away is much larger than it. Library preparation employed the immunoSEQ multiplex PCR assay. TCRdb holds this immuneACCESS table with in-frame rearrangements only. Some clones are missing; in checked studies, unresolved V genes explain under half, and the rest has no known cause. This sample holds about 68,000 clones; 79% were observed only once. Roughly a tenth of the sample is taken by the ten largest. The data stem from a study of radiotherapy plus CTLA-4 blockade in lung cancer (dated by TCRdb to 2017 to 2018). In the study overall: Among enrolled patients, 15% to 20% had an objective response and 25% to 35% reached disease control.

Beyond this particular receptor, the publication reports: The strongest predictors of response were reported to be early dynamic shifts in blood T cell clones along with a rise in serum interferon-beta following radiation. After treatment with radiotherapy and ipilimumab, TCR clones that came from tumors expanded in the peripheral blood.

Focal radiation therapy combined with CTLA-4 blockade (ipilimumab) was tested in patients with chemo-refractory metastatic non-small-cell lung cancer. According to the germline V gene, CDR1 reads KGHSH and CDR2 reads LQKENI. The CDR3 goes from the cysteine to the phenylalanine over 21 residues. The entry retains the CDR3 DNA only, 63 bases that are in frame from base 1. Trimming accounts for 3 bases at V and 2 bases at J, while the number of junction bases matched to no gene is 18. Material: peripheral blood, obtained from a patient treated with radiotherapy plus ipilimumab. The chain is assembled from TRBV18 and TRBJ2-2; 10 central nucleotides agree with TRBD2. The sequence was obtained from a human donor with non-small cell lung cancer who had a complete response to radiotherapy plus ipilimumab. The CDR3 region has the sequence CASSPSLKTIGLAANTGELFF. The DNA is TGTGCCAGCTCACCCTCCCTGAAGACGATTGGACTAGCGGCAAACACCGGGGAGCTGTTTTTT.